This passage covers 32 T cell receptor beta chains from one sample sequenced in a study of radiotherapy plus CTLA-4 blockade in lung cancer. Data came from immunoSEQ multiplex PCR; TCRdb stores just in-frame clones and leaves some out. The sample has fewer than 55,000 clones, 70% to 90% seen once. Sequenced here: peripheral blood, sampled from a patient treated with radiotherapy plus ipilimumab. All receptors derive from a human donor with non-small cell lung cancer whose response to radiotherapy plus ipilimumab could not be evaluated.

J is TRBJ1-4 and V is TRBV7-8; 7 nucleotides align to TRBD1. This CDR3 has 15 amino acids. The germline gives CDR1 SGHVS, CDR2 FQNEAQ. The trim removed 5 bases at V and 4 bases at J, leaving 7 bases unmatched. The CDR3 sequence is CASSGPDRFNEKLFF. CDR3 nucleotides: TGTGCCAGCAGCGGCCCGGACAGGTTTAATGAAAAACTGTTTTTT.

This sequence joins TRBV28 and TRBJ2-1; the match to TRBD2 covers 8 bases. CDR1 is MDHEN, CDR2 SYDVKM, per germline. This CDR3 spans 15 amino acids. Germline trimming cut 8 bases from V and 3 bases from J; bases unmatched to any gene: 9. The CDR3 DNA reads as TGTGCCAGCTTTAGCGGGATCGCGAACTACAATGAGCAGTTCTTC. Protein: CASFSGIANYNEQFF. Using reference TRBV28 and TRBJ2-1 for the parts outside the CDR3, the full variable domain is DVKVTQSSRYLVKRTGEKVFLECVQDMDHENMFWYRQDPGLGLRLIYFSYDVKMKEKGDIPEGYSVSREKKERFSLILESASTNQTSMYLCASFSGIANYNEQFFGPGTRLTVL.

This chain connects TRBV7-2 to TRBJ2-3; maybe TRBD1 (5 bases). CDR3 length: 14 residues. V lost 3 bases, J lost 1 base, and 8 bases lay in between. The V gene's germline CDR1 is SGHTA and CDR2 FQGNSA. The CDR3 spells CASSLRQRTDTQYF. The CDR3 DNA follows: TGTGCCAGCAGCTTGAGACAGCGCACAGATACGCAGTATTTT.

The chain combines TRBV5-1 with TRBJ2-7; the match to TRBD1 covers 8 bases. This CDR3 spans 14 amino acids. V gave up 0 bases and J gave up 2 bases; unmatched junction bases: 1. Germline CDR1 SGHRS, CDR2 YFSETQ. CDR3 sequence (DNA): TGCGCCAGCAGCTTGGGACAGGGGCCCTACGAGCAGTACTTC. Encoded protein: CASSLGQGPYEQYF. Variable domain in full (rest from reference TRBV5-1 and TRBJ2-7): KAGVTQTPRYLIKTRGQQVTLSCSPISGHRSVSWYQQTPGQGLQFLFEYFSETQRNKGNFPGRFSGRQFSNSRSEMNVSTLELGDSALYLCASSLGQGPYEQYFGPGTRLTVT.

The chain uses TRBV9 and TRBJ2-7, with 8 bases that match TRBD1. The V and J ends lost 3 bases and 2 bases, in that order; junction bases with no gene match: 7. Germline lookup yields CDR1 SGDLS and CDR2 YYNGEE. The CDR3 consists of 15 residues. CDR3 protein: CASSAGTGGAYEQYF. The CDR3 DNA follows: TGTGCCAGCAGCGCCGGGACAGGAGGAGCCTACGAGCAGTACTTC.

The rearrangement links TRBV7-2 to TRBJ1-1; D is possibly TRBD1 (6 bases). The CDR3 spans 17 residues. The germline CDR1 and CDR2 sequences are SGHTA and FQGNSA. Trimming shortened V by 5 bases and J by 3 bases, and 22 bases separated the two germline ends. In nucleotides, the CDR3 is TGTGCCAGCAGCCCCCTCCAGGGGAGTGGGTTTGACACTGAAGCTTTCTTT. It encodes CASSPLQGSGFDTEAFF.

The V call is TRBV7-8, the J call TRBJ1-5, with D maybe TRBD1 (5 bases). This CDR3 spans 14 amino acids. The germline V gene has CDR1 SGHVS and CDR2 FQNEAQ. Between the trimmed V and J ends, which lost 0 bases and 8 bases, there was a span of 11 bases. CDR3 protein: CASSLALFREPQHF. The CDR3 nucleotides read TGTGCCAGCAGCTTAGCGCTCTTCAGGGAGCCCCAGCATTTT.

This rearrangement joins TRBV18 to TRBJ2-1, with D maybe TRBD1 (6 bases). The germline V gene has CDR1 KGHSH and CDR2 LQKENI. The CDR3 runs to 14 residues. V lost 2 bases, J lost 5 bases, and 10 bases lay in between. CDR3 in DNA: TGTGCCAGCTCACCAGGGCAGGGGAACAATGAGCAGTTCTTC. Amino acid sequence: CASSPGQGNNEQFF.

This sequence joins TRBV5-1 and TRBJ1-5; D possibly corresponds to TRBD1 (6 bases). Germline V CDR1 and CDR2: SGHRS, YFSETQ. This CDR3 comprises 14 residues. V lost 2 bases and J 3 bases, leaving 9 bases between the germline ends. DNA for the CDR3: TGCGCCAGCAGCTTACAGGGTATCAATCAGCCCCAGCATTTT. Translating it yields CASSLQGINQPQHF.

This clone was counted a few times. The chain employs TRBV4-3 and TRBJ1-5; no clear D. CDR3 length: 13 amino acids. Germline V CDR1 and CDR2: LGHNA, YSLEER. Trimming took 10 bases from V and 6 from J, leaving 16 bases between them. CDR3 protein: CATASTRGQPQHF. As DNA, the CDR3 is TGCGCCACCGCCTCGACCCGGGGTCAGCCCCAGCATTTT.

The chain links TRBV19 to TRBJ1-1; TRBD1 aligns across 9 bases. J gave up 6 bases and V 5 bases, and 10 bases lay outside the gene matches. The CDR3 sequence is 15 residues long. Germline CDR1 LNHDA, CDR2 SQIVND (reference sequence). The CDR3 is CASSLSTGGIAEAFF. The DNA of the CDR3 is TGTGCCAGTAGTCTTTCTACAGGGGGCATAGCTGAAGCTTTCTTT.

The chain joins TRBV27 to TRBJ1-5; 9 bases fit TRBD1. Germline V gene data show CDR1 as MNHEY and CDR2 as SMNVEV (reference sequence). This CDR3 has 16 amino acids. V gave up 6 bases and J gave up 0 bases; unmatched junction bases: 6. CDR3 sequence reads: CASRLTGGYSNQPQHF. CDR3 DNA sequence: TGTGCCAGCAGGCTGACAGGGGGGTATAGCAATCAGCCCCAGCATTTT.

There are a few counts of this clone. CDR3: CSAREDFEQYF. The DNA of the CDR3 is TGCAGTGCTAGAGAGGACTTCGAGCAGTACTTC. The chain employs TRBV20-1 and TRBJ2-7, with D tentatively TRBD2 (5 bases). The CDR3 spans 11 residues. Per germline, CDR1 DFQATT and CDR2 SNEGSKA (reference sequence). V lost 0 bases and J lost 6, with 6 bases in between.

The rearrangement joins TRBV19 to TRBJ2-3; tentatively, D is TRBD2 (5 bases). The CDR3 totals 13 residues. V was cut by 5 bases and J by 6 bases, with 12 bases left in between. Germline loops: CDR1 LNHDA, CDR2 SQIVND (reference sequence). The CDR3 sequence is CASSWSRGDTQYF. CDR3 in DNA: TGTGCCAGTAGTTGGAGTAGAGGGGATACGCAGTATTTT.

The chain couples TRBV5-4 to TRBJ2-3, with TRBD2 matching 9 bases. With 0 bases clipped from V and 4 bases from J, the junction kept 6 bases outside the gene matches. Germline values: CDR1 SGHNT, CDR2 YYREEE (reference sequence). This CDR3 is 16 amino acids long. This CDR3 reads CASSLVPSGGPDTQYF. CDR3 sequence (DNA): TGTGCCAGCAGCTTGGTACCGAGCGGGGGGCCAGATACGCAGTATTTT.

This sequence joins TRBV7-8 and TRBJ1-4, with D hard to call. The CDR3 contains 13 residues. Germline-derived CDR1 and CDR2 are SGHVS and FQNEAQ. V was trimmed by 1 base and J by 7 bases, leaving 7 bases between them. The DNA of the CDR3 is TGTGCCAGCAGCTTAGGGGCAGGTGAAAAACTGTTTTTT. It is translated as CASSLGAGEKLFF.

The genes are TRBV7-9 and TRBJ2-5, with 9 bases aligning to TRBD1. V was clipped by 7 bases and J by 5 bases; unmatched bases: 17. Germline loops: CDR1 SEHNR, CDR2 FQNEAQ (reference sequence). The CDR3 has 17 amino acids. The CDR3 bases are TGTGCCAGCACCTTCCCCGGGACAGGGAAGACCGAGGAGACCCAGTACTTC. This gives the protein CASTFPGTGKTEETQYF.

This clone appeared once. The J gene is TRBJ1-1, the V gene TRBV7-8; 8 bases fit TRBD1. CDR1 is SGHVS and CDR2 is FQNEAQ in the germline V gene. Unmatched junction bases numbered 5, after V lost 5 bases and J lost 3 bases. The CDR3 consists of 14 residues. DNA of the CDR3: TGTGCCAGCAGCGAACACAGGGGGGACACTGAAGCTTTCTTT. The encoded protein is CASSEHRGDTEAFF.

The chain couples TRBV7-2 to TRBJ2-5; D is ambiguous. The V end was cut by 3 bases, the J end by 4 bases, with 9 bases between. There are 13 residues in the CDR3. Looked up from germline, CDR1 is SGHTA and CDR2 is FQGNSA. This CDR3 reads CASSLLRGETQYF. CDR3 bases: TGTGCCAGCAGCTTGCTGCGCGGAGAGACCCAGTACTTC.

The chain has TRBV4-1 and TRBJ2-6; 7 bases fit TRBD1. Germline CDR1 is MGHRA and CDR2 is YSYEKL. This CDR3 region has 15 residues. V shed 4 bases, J shed 2 bases, and the junction held 2 bases outside the gene matches. CDR3 in DNA: TGCGCCAGCAGCCGAGGGACAGCTGGGGCCAACGTCCTGACTTTC. Protein product: CASSRGTAGANVLTF.

The chain carries TRBV7-2 and TRBJ2-3; possibly TRBD1 for D (5 bases). This CDR3 region has 14 residues. Germline values: CDR1 SGHTA, CDR2 FQGNSA. V shed 8 bases and J shed 3 bases, with 15 bases lying between them. CDR3 sequence (DNA): TGTGCCAGCGGGTCTTACGCAGGGACAGATACGCAGTATTTT. This sequence encodes CASGSYAGTDTQYF.

This rearrangement joins TRBV9 to TRBJ2-1; D is unclear. The germline V gene has CDR1 SGDLS and CDR2 YYNGEE. The CDR3 is 13 residues long. The ends were cut back, 0 bases at V and 6 bases at J, with 7 bases in the middle. In nucleotides, the CDR3 is TGTGCCAGCAGCGTAGAAACTGTCAATGAGCAGTTCTTC. Translating gives CASSVETVNEQFF.

The CDR3 is CASSPSPSGGAKNIQYF. CDR3 in DNA: TGCGCCAGCAGCCCGAGCCCATCCGGGGGTGCCAAAAACATTCAGTACTTC. The V call is TRBV5-1, the J call TRBJ2-4; D might be TRBD2 (6 bases). The V gene's germline CDR1 is SGHRS and CDR2 YFSETQ. The CDR3 loop spans 17 amino acids. V was cut by 4 bases and J by 1 base, with 18 bases left in between.

This chain uses TRBV19 with TRBJ1-2; 7 bases align to TRBD1. There are 15 residues in the CDR3. Germline V gene data show CDR1 as LNHDA and CDR2 as SQIVND (reference sequence). The V segment lost 7 bases and the J segment 5 bases; nucleotides outside the gene matches: 13. The DNA of the CDR3 is TGTGCCAGTAAGGGACAGCCAGGGGGTTTGTATGGCTACACCTTC. Translation gives CASKGQPGGLYGYTF.

This clone is a singleton in its sample. The chain carries TRBV4-1 and TRBJ2-3; maybe TRBD2 (6 bases). Germline CDR1 and CDR2: MGHRA and YSYEKL. This CDR3 contains 17 residues. Trimming pared 2 bases from V and 3 bases from J, leaving 18 bases between. The CDR3: CASSQHPYGRETDTQYF. CDR3 nucleotides: TGCGCCAGCAGCCAACATCCATACGGGAGAGAGACAGATACGCAGTATTTT.

This clone was counted a single time. This sequence joins TRBV6-1 and TRBJ2-3, with 9 positions matching TRBD1. The germline V gene has CDR1 MNHNS and CDR2 SASEGT. The CDR3 is 15 residues long. V was clipped by 5 bases and J by 4 bases; unmatched bases: 7. The CDR3 is CASSRGTGSSDTQYF. CDR3 nucleotide sequence: TGTGCCAGCAGTCGTGGGACAGGGTCGTCAGATACGCAGTATTTT.

V is TRBV4-3 and J is TRBJ1-3, with D possibly being TRBD1 (5 bases). CDR1 is LGHNA, CDR2 YSLEER, per germline. V dropped 4 bases and J dropped 3 bases, with 19 bases sitting between them. The length of the CDR3 is 17 residues. The CDR3 loop reads CASSLHVAGGDGNTIYF. The CDR3 DNA reads as TGCGCCAGCAGCCTACACGTTGCGGGGGGGGATGGAAACACCATATATTTT.

There are a few counts of this clone. CDR3 DNA sequence: TGTGCCAGCAGTTTATCTCGGAGTTTTAGCAATCAGCCCCAGCATTTT. It codes for CASSLSRSFSNQPQHF. The chain uses TRBV28 and TRBJ1-5; D gene unclear. The germline V gene encodes CDR1 MDHEN and CDR2 SYDVKM. Trimming left V 1 base short and J 0 bases short, with 10 bases between. The CDR3 consists of 16 residues. The full variable domain, rest sourced from reference TRBV28 and TRBJ1-5, is DVKVTQSSRYLVKRTGEKVFLECVQDMDHENMFWYRQDPGLGLRLIYFSYDVKMKEKGDIPEGYSVSREKKERFSLILESASTNQTSMYLCASSLSRSFSNQPQHFGDGTRLSIL.

The chain couples TRBV28 to TRBJ1-1, with 7 positions matching TRBD1. From germline, CDR1 is MDHEN and CDR2 SYDVKM. V was pared by 3 bases and J by 4 bases, with 8 bases of the junction left unmatched. This CDR3 comprises 15 residues. Here the CDR3 DNA reads TGTGCCAGCAGTTTCATAACAGGGGAATTCACTGAAGCTTTCTTT. As protein: CASSFITGEFTEAFF.

V gene TRBV9 combines with J gene TRBJ2-2; 12 nucleotides align to TRBD2. The germline gives CDR1 SGDLS, CDR2 YYNGEE. V shed 4 bases, J shed 3 bases, and the junction held 10 bases outside the gene matches. The CDR3 loop spans 18 amino acids. CDR3 sequence: CASSSSTSGSHDTGELFF. CDR3 nucleotides: TGTGCCAGCAGCTCCTCGACTAGCGGGAGCCACGACACCGGGGAGCTGTTTTTT.

The chain has TRBV6-5 and TRBJ1-2; the D is unclear. Trimming left V 10 bases short and J 0 bases short, with 9 bases between. This CDR3 comprises 12 residues. CDR1 is MNHEY and CDR2 is SVGAGI in the germline V gene. The CDR3 nucleotides are TGTGCCATCTACGGGGCTAACTATGGCTACACCTTC. It encodes CAIYGANYGYTF.

This chain connects TRBV5-1 to TRBJ2-1; D is possibly TRBD1 (7 bases). V was trimmed by 4 bases and J by 4 bases, leaving 9 bases between them. This CDR3 region has 13 residues. Germline CDR1 is SGHRS and CDR2 is YFSETQ. The CDR3 region has the DNA TGCGCCAGCAGCGCGGGACAGTACAATGAGCAGTTCTTC. It encodes CASSAGQYNEQFF.